These 8 T cell receptor beta chains originate from one sample sequenced in a study of cytomegalovirus exposure and HLA in healthy donors. The PCR had 60 Vbeta and 13 Jbeta primers. Data came from immunoSEQ multiplex PCR; TCRdb stores just in-frame clones and leaves some out. The sample consists of over 150,000 clones, roughly three quarters of them appearing once. The material sequenced was PBMCs. These receptors were taken from a male donor in good health and CMV-seronegative.

The genes are TRBV5-1 and TRBJ2-5; TRBD1 matches at 7 bases. With V trimmed by 4 bases and J by 4 bases, 4 bases remained unmatched. Germline values: CDR1 SGHRS, CDR2 YFSETQ. This CDR3 region has 13 residues. Here the CDR3 DNA reads TGCGCCAGCAGCCCTAGGGGGCGAGAGACCCAGTACTTC. Protein product: CASSPRGRETQYF.

V and J are TRBV2 and TRBJ1-1, with 7 bases aligning to TRBD1. This CDR3 has 16 residues. The junction had 7 bases not matched to a gene; V was cut back by 2 bases and J by 1 base. Germline V gene sequence: CDR1 SNHLY, CDR2 FYNNEI. CDR3 protein: CASSERSGGWNTEAFF. The CDR3 DNA reads as TGTGCCAGCAGTGAAAGGTCAGGGGGTTGGAACACTGAAGCTTTCTTT.

The chain recombines TRBV9 with TRBJ1-5; no clear D. The CDR3 is 15 amino acids. Trimming removed 4 bases at V and 2 bases at J, with 13 bases between. The germline gives CDR1 SGDLS, CDR2 YYNGEE. The CDR3, as DNA: TGTGCCAGCAGCTCGGGTAGGAGCGGCAATCAGCCCCAGCATTTT. Translating gives CASSSGRSGNQPQHF.

This chain uses TRBV28 with TRBJ2-3; D perhaps matches TRBD1 (6 bases). This CDR3 region has 16 residues. Germline values: CDR1 MDHEN, CDR2 SYDVKM. V was pared by 5 bases and J by 9 bases, with 24 bases between. CDR3 nucleotide sequence: TGTGCCAGCAGTCCGAACTCGGCTACCGAGGGGGACACGCAGTATTTT. Protein: CASSPNSATEGDTQYF.

The J gene is TRBJ2-3, the V gene TRBV7-3; possible D gene TRBD2, 5 bases. CDR3 size: 14 residues. Trimming took off 2 bases at V and 11 bases at J, with 17 bases between the two ends. The germline V gene has CDR1 SGHTA and CDR2 FQGTGA. The CDR3 sequence is CASSLFPGSEGQYF. The CDR3 DNA reads as TGTGCCAGCAGCTTATTTCCCGGGTCCGAGGGGCAGTATTTT.

The chain uses TRBV30 and TRBJ1-5, with D perhaps matching TRBD1 (6 bases). The V gene lost 0 bases and the J gene lost 6 bases, with 9 bases spanning the gap. This CDR3 comprises 13 residues. Germline values: CDR1 GTSNPN, CDR2 SVGIG (reference sequence). Here the CDR3 reads CAWSVQGSQPQHF. CDR3 DNA: TGTGCCTGGAGTGTGCAGGGGTCTCAGCCCCAGCATTTT.

This chain connects TRBV5-4 to TRBJ2-1, with 15 bases identical to TRBD2. The CDR3 has 15 residues. V shed 4 bases, J shed 8 bases, and the junction held 4 bases outside the gene matches. The germline CDR1 and CDR2 sequences are SGHNT and YYREEE (reference sequence). CDR3: CASSRGLAGGYEQFF. The CDR3, as DNA: TGTGCCAGCAGCAGGGGACTAGCGGGGGGCTATGAGCAGTTCTTC.

The genes are TRBV10-1 and TRBJ2-5; TRBD1 matches 8 bases. Germline V CDR1 and CDR2: WNHNN, SYGVQD (reference sequence). V lost 4 bases to trimming and J lost 6 bases; unmatched junction nucleotides: 4. The CDR3 runs to 13 residues. The CDR3 region is CASSVTGVKTQYF. The DNA for the CDR3 is TGCGCCAGCAGTGTGACAGGGGTTAAGACCCAGTACTTC.